Following are 3 T cell receptor beta chains from one sample sequenced in a study of T cells in tuberculosis. TCRdb's table, derived via immunoSEQ multiplex PCR, lists solely in-frame clones and lacks some. The sample lists about 59,000 clones, approximately 80% occurring once. Sorting used thawed, overnight-rested PBMC stained with anti-CD3, a viability dye and GMM-loaded CD1B tetramer. C32 glucose monomycolate from Rhodococcus equi was loaded onto the CD1B tetramers. The sample consisted of CD1b-GMM tetramer-negative cells sorted from PBMCs. The receptors were gathered from an adult woman with latent tuberculosis.

This chain connects TRBV7-8 to TRBJ1-5, with a possible D match to TRBD1 (6 bases). Per the germline V gene, CDR1 is SGHVS and CDR2 is FQNEAQ. The germline V and J ends were trimmed by 2 bases and 0 bases, with 17 bases remaining between them. This CDR3 region has 18 residues. CDR3 DNA sequence: TGTGCCAGCAGCTTAACAGGGCGCAACTTGTATAGCAATCAGCCCCAGCATTTT. This sequence encodes CASSLTGRNLYSNQPQHF.

The gene calls are TRBV5-1 and TRBJ2-5; 8 bases are shared with TRBD2. This CDR3 contains 16 residues. Per germline, CDR1 SGHRS and CDR2 YFSETQ. Unmatched junction bases numbered 8, after V lost 4 bases and J lost 0 bases. CDR3 residues: CASSPEGLEYQETQYF. CDR3 nucleotide sequence: TGCGCCAGCAGCCCGGAGGGACTAGAGTACCAAGAGACCCAGTACTTC.

This sequence joins TRBV19 and TRBJ1-5, with 7 bases aligning to TRBD1. After removal of 5 bases from V and 7 bases from J, the junction contained 2 bases not matched to a gene. The CDR3 sequence is 12 residues long. Germline V gives CDR1 LNHDA, CDR2 SQIVND (reference sequence). The CDR3 is CASSQGGQPQHF. In DNA, the CDR3 is TGTGCCAGTAGTCAGGGGGGCCAGCCCCAGCATTTT.